This T cell receptor (beta chain) was sequenced in a study of shared clonotypes between healthy human individuals. Overall study results and limits: Sampling was confined to blood; repertoires within tissues likely differ.

This CDR3 has 15 amino acids. V lost 5 bases, J lost 5 bases, and 7 bases stayed unmatched. CDR1 SGHRS and CDR2 YFSETQ come from the germline V gene. The assay ran at deep level. Original data processing: Filtering was not the same, since immunoSEQ gave junction-only sequences without quality scores. Data came from immunoSEQ multiplex PCR; TCRdb stores just in-frame clones and leaves some out. Clone size and the V and J calls come from that table; the DNA yielded D and trimming. The sample has some 980,000 clones, 70% to 85% seen once; the top ten hold approximately 1.5%. About this clone itself: Its antigen remains unknown.

The sample comprised memory CD4+ T cells sorted from blood. Stated subset: CD45RA-negative fraction. The chain is built from TRBV5-1 and TRBJ2-7; 13 bases agree with TRBD2. The TCR was taken from a man younger than 35 in good health. The DNA of the CDR3 is TGCGCCAGCAGAAAACTAGCGGGGGGGCTAAACGAGCAGTACTTC. It yields the protein CASRKLAGGLNEQYF.